This T cell receptor beta chain was found in a study of PD-1 blockade in mismatch repair-deficient tumors. From germline, CDR1 is SNHLY and CDR2 FYNNEI. The CDR3 length is 13 residues. V lost 0 bases and J lost 11; bases outside the gene matches: 6. A word on this clone: Its antigen remains unidentified.

General study points: Tumor-resident clones, often undetectable pretreatment in blood, expanded then contracted after pembrolizumab.

Generated by immunoSEQ multiplex PCR, the TCRdb table keeps only in-frame clones and is missing some. The data show around 100,000 clones, under 90% seen once. The chain carries TRBV2 and TRBJ1-1; TRBD1 matches at 7 bases. The source of this sequence is an adult with mismatch repair-deficient cancer. The specimen was peripheral blood, collected 36 weeks after starting pembrolizumab. Here the CDR3 reads CASSEAHQGGAFF. Written as DNA, the CDR3 is TGTGCCAGCAGTGAAGCGCACCAGGGGGGGGCTTTCTTT.